Shown below are 24 T cell receptor beta chains from a single sample sequenced in a study of blood T cell repertoires in COVID-19. The method was immunoSEQ multiplex PCR; TCRdb's version includes in-frame clones alone and lacks a portion of them. The sample holds 77,000 or so clones, under 80% seen once. Specimen: peripheral blood. The source is a woman older than 75 with active or convalescent COVID-19.

The chain employs TRBV7-2 and TRBJ1-3, with no clear D. This CDR3 spans 16 amino acids. Germline lookup yields CDR1 SGHTA and CDR2 FQGNSA. V was cut by 1 base and J by 4 bases, with 14 bases left in between. CDR3 nucleotide sequence: TGTGCCAGCAGCTTAGAGCCCGGGTCCGGCGGAAACACCATATATTTT. It codes for CASSLEPGSGGNTIYF.

The chain couples TRBV15 to TRBJ2-5; no reliable D call. V lost 0 bases, J lost 7 bases, and 9 bases lay in between. Per the germline V gene, CDR1 is LNHNV and CDR2 is YYDKDF (reference sequence). The CDR3 loop spans 13 amino acids. The CDR3 spells CATSRDGPGTQYF. The CDR3 region has the DNA TGTGCCACCAGCAGAGATGGGCCAGGGACCCAGTACTTC.

The chain couples TRBV7-6 to TRBJ1-2, with D tentatively TRBD1 (6 bases). The CDR3 is 16 amino acids. V dropped 1 base and J dropped 8 bases, with 20 bases sitting between them. Germline V lookup: CDR1 SGHVS, CDR2 FNYEAQ. The CDR3: CASSLGAGVSSRGYTF. In DNA form, the CDR3 reads TGTGCCAGCAGCTTAGGAGCAGGGGTGTCTTCAAGGGGCTACACCTTC.

V and J are TRBV6-2 or TRBV6-3 and TRBJ1-2; D perhaps matches TRBD1 (6 bases). The germline V gene encodes CDR1 MNHEY and CDR2 SVGEGT. This CDR3 has 15 amino acids. Trimming took off 0 bases at V and 4 bases at J, with 12 bases between the two ends. CDR3 sequence reads: CASSYSSQGTYGYTF. Here the CDR3 DNA reads TGTGCCAGCAGTTACTCGAGCCAGGGGACCTATGGCTACACCTTC.

The chain is built from TRBV6-4 and TRBJ1-1; 8 bases are a match to TRBD1. CDR3 size: 14 residues. Germline CDR1 and CDR2: MRHNA and SNTAGT. Trimming took 7 bases from V and 4 from J; bases not matched to a gene: 8. CDR3 nucleotides: TGTGCCAGCAAAATACAGGGGGATGCCACTGAAGCTTTCTTT. It codes for CASKIQGDATEAFF.

The genes are TRBV6-5 and TRBJ1-1; D is uncertain. The CDR3 consists of 13 residues. The V end was cut by 8 bases, the J end by 5 bases, with 15 bases between. Germline CDR1 reads MNHEY; CDR2 reads SVGAGI. CDR3 coding DNA: TGTGCCAGCTCACAGACCCGTCGGACTGAAGCTTTCTTT. Amino acid sequence: CASSQTRRTEAFF.

The sample holds a few counts of this clone. The rearrangement links TRBV4-2 to TRBJ1-5; TRBD1 is a possible D gene (5 bases). V lost 0 bases, J lost 5 bases, and 20 bases lay in between. The CDR3 totals 18 residues. The germline V gene has CDR1 LGHNA and CDR2 YNFKEQ. DNA for the CDR3: TGTGCCAGCAGCCAAGAAAGAACCGATTACAGGAGTTATCAGCCCCAGCATTTT. It yields the protein CASSQERTDYRSYQPQHF.

The chain carries TRBV5-4 and TRBJ2-7; D not certain. Between the trimmed V and J ends, which lost 3 bases and 4 bases, there was a span of 17 bases. This CDR3 spans 15 amino acids. CDR1 and CDR2 from the germline V gene are SGHNT and YYREEE (reference sequence). The DNA of the CDR3 is TGTGCCAGCAGCTCTGCCCCCTCGGGTCCATACGAGCAGTACTTC. The encoded protein is CASSSAPSGPYEQYF.

This chain uses TRBV2 with TRBJ2-3; possible D gene TRBD2, 6 bases. CDR3 length equals 15 residues. CDR1 SNHLY and CDR2 FYNNEI come from the germline V gene. The germline V and J ends were trimmed by 3 bases and 1 base, with 11 bases remaining between them. CDR3 sequence: CASSDRSGGTDTQYF. The CDR3 DNA sequence: TGTGCCAGCAGTGATCGTAGCGGCGGCACAGATACGCAGTATTTT.

The genes are TRBV6-4 and TRBJ2-7; 8 bases fit TRBD2. The CDR3 sequence is 14 residues long. Germline lookup yields CDR1 MRHNA and CDR2 SNTAGT. J was trimmed by 1 base and V by 5 bases; bases with no gene match: 4. CDR3 protein: CASSFSGGSYEQYF. The DNA of the CDR3 is TGTGCCAGCAGTTTCAGCGGGGGTTCCTACGAGCAGTACTTC.

V gene TRBV15 combines with J gene TRBJ1-1, with no clear D. Trimming removed 4 bases from V and 8 bases from J, with 14 bases in between. Germline CDR1 and CDR2: LNHNV and YYDKDF (reference sequence). The CDR3 extends over 13 amino acids. The CDR3 nucleotides read TGTGCCACCAGCACCGTCGTCCCGTCGGAAGCTTTCTTT. This gives the protein CATSTVVPSEAFF.

This clone was found once. This chain uses TRBV6-6 with TRBJ1-4; 7 bases map to TRBD1. CDR1 is MNHNY, CDR2 SVGAGI, per germline (reference sequence). After removal of 6 bases from V and 7 bases from J, the junction contained 11 bases not matched to a gene. The CDR3 is made up of 15 amino acids. The CDR3 DNA sequence: TGTGCCAGCAGACCACCGGGACAGTCGAGTGAAAAACTGTTTTTT. This encodes CASRPPGQSSEKLFF.

The V call is TRBV15, the J call TRBJ2-2; D is undetermined. The CDR3 extends over 15 amino acids. The germline V gene has CDR1 LNHNV and CDR2 YYDKDF (reference sequence). V shed 4 bases and J shed 5 bases, with 14 bases lying between them. The CDR3 spells CATSIDGVGTGELFF. The CDR3 bases are TGTGCCACCAGCATCGACGGAGTTGGGACCGGGGAGCTGTTTTTT.

This chain joins TRBV28 and TRBJ1-6, with D tentatively TRBD1 (5 bases). The CDR3 covers 12 residues. Per the germline V gene, CDR1 is MDHEN and CDR2 is SYDVKM. Trimming shortened V by 7 bases and J by 6 bases, and 7 bases separated the two germline ends. The CDR3 sequence: CASMQGNSPLHF. DNA for the CDR3: TGTGCCAGCATGCAGGGTAATTCACCCCTCCACTTT.

This clone was seen a handful of times. The chain links TRBV6-5 to TRBJ2-7, with TRBD2 as a possible D gene (7 bases). The CDR3 contains 16 residues. V lost 0 bases and J 0 bases, leaving 12 bases between the germline ends. Germline CDR1 MNHEY, CDR2 SVGAGI. The CDR3 loop is CASSYSRGGSSYEQYF. The CDR3 DNA reads TGTGCCAGCAGTTACTCCAGGGGAGGGAGCTCCTACGAGCAGTACTTC.

The CDR3 loop is CASSPAGLDTQYF. The CDR3, as DNA: TGTGCCAGCAGCCCAGCGGGGTTGGATACGCAGTATTTT. This chain uses TRBV5-6 with TRBJ2-3; TRBD2 matches at 7 bases. Looked up from germline, CDR1 is SGHDT and CDR2 is YYEEEE. Losses at the gene ends were 4 bases for V and 6 bases for J; bases not matched to a gene: 5. CDR3 length: 13 amino acids.

The chain recombines TRBV6-5 with TRBJ1-1; a weak D match, TRBD1 (5 bases). The CDR3 length is 14 residues. Germline-derived CDR1 and CDR2 are MNHEY and SVGAGI. V lost 6 bases to trimming and J lost 6 bases, with 17 bases between them. CDR3 amino acids: CASSATTETSEAFF. In DNA, the CDR3 is TGTGCCAGCAGCGCCACGACAGAAACCTCTGAAGCTTTCTTT.

The V and J genes are TRBV7-2 and TRBJ1-6; 8 positions match TRBD1. Germline CDR1 and CDR2: SGHTA and FQGNSA. The CDR3 loop spans 16 amino acids. The junction had 6 bases not matched to a gene; V was cut back by 2 bases and J by 6 bases. The CDR3 nucleotides read TGTGCCAGCAGCTTACAGACAGGGGTCGGTAATTCACCCCTCCACTTT. Protein: CASSLQTGVGNSPLHF.

Only one count was recorded for this clone. The V and J genes are TRBV19 and TRBJ1-5, with TRBD1 as a possible D gene (5 bases). This CDR3 contains 14 residues. Germline V gives CDR1 LNHDA, CDR2 SQIVND (reference sequence). V gave up 7 bases and J gave up 6 bases, with 16 bases separating them. The CDR3 spells CASNRIGPAQPQHF. CDR3 coding DNA: TGTGCCAGTAACAGGATCGGGCCGGCTCAGCCCCAGCATTTT.

The chain carries TRBV7-2 and TRBJ2-1; 11 nucleotides align to TRBD2. The CDR3 is 14 residues long. CDR1 is SGHTA and CDR2 is FQGNSA in the germline V gene. V shed 0 bases, J shed 13 bases, and the junction held 5 bases outside the gene matches. DNA of the CDR3: TGTGCCAGCAGCTTAGCGGGACTAGCGGAGAGTCAGTTCTTC. It codes for CASSLAGLAESQFF. Based on the CDR3 plus reference TRBV7-2 and TRBJ2-1, the full variable domain is GAGVSQSPSNKVTEKGKDVELRCDPISGHTALYWYRQSLGQGLEFLIYFQGNSAPDKSGLPSDRFSAERTGGSVSTLTIQRTQQEDSAVYLCASSLAGLAESQFFGPGTRLTVL.

The chain recombines TRBV6-2 or TRBV6-3 with TRBJ1-2; TRBD1 might be the D (6 bases). Germline V gene lookup returns CDR1 MNHEY and CDR2 SVGEGT. The CDR3 length is 16 residues. V was shortened by 6 bases and J by 4 bases, with 21 bases between the two germline ends. CDR3 in DNA: TGTGCCAGCAGCCGGACCCGGGGCGGACAGACCTATGGCTACACCTTC. Translation gives CASSRTRGGQTYGYTF.

This clone has more than one count but fewer than ten. This sequence joins TRBV5-6 and TRBJ1-5; D may be TRBD1 (6 bases). Germline-derived CDR1 and CDR2 are SGHDT and YYEEEE. V lost 4 bases and J 3 bases, leaving 14 bases between the germline ends. The CDR3 totals 15 residues. The CDR3 loop is CASSIWGHYNQPQHF. The DNA of the CDR3 is TGTGCCAGCAGCATCTGGGGGCACTACAATCAGCCCCAGCATTTT.

The chain has TRBV7-2 and TRBJ2-3; no clear D gene. The V and J ends lost 5 bases and 5 bases respectively, with 11 bases between them. This CDR3 has 13 amino acids. Germline V gives CDR1 SGHTA, CDR2 FQGNSA. DNA for the CDR3: TGTGCCAGCAGCAGTAGAGGCCGAGATACGCAGTATTTT. This codes for CASSSRGRDTQYF. Full variable domain (missing parts from reference TRBV7-2 and TRBJ2-3): GAGVSQSPSNKVTEKGKDVELRCDPISGHTALYWYRQSLGQGLEFLIYFQGNSAPDKSGLPSDRFSAERTGGSVSTLTIQRTQQEDSAVYLCASSSRGRDTQYFGPGTRLTVL.

This clone was detected a few times. The chain combines TRBV4-3 with TRBJ2-3, with 16 bases aligning to TRBD2. V gave up 4 bases and J gave up 4 bases; unmatched junction bases: 5. The CDR3 is made up of 17 amino acids. Germline CDR1 is LGHNA and CDR2 is YSLEER. CDR3 sequence (DNA): TGCGCCAGCAGCCTGGGGACTAGCGGGGGGGGCGCAGATACGCAGTATTTT. This gives the protein CASSLGTSGGGADTQYF.